The clone carrying this TCR beta chain was seen more than once but under ten times. MiXCR was run by TCRdb on the 5' RACE reads, yielding one entry per CDR3 protein. Of over 350,000 distinct CDR3 sequences listed, 20% to 25% are singletons. This sample stems from a study of T-cell memory formation after mild COVID-19. The CDR3 sequence is 17 residues long. The germline V gene encodes CDR1 SGDLS and CDR2 YYNGEE. V lost 0 bases, J lost 4 bases, and 8 bases stayed unmatched. The clonotype comes from an adult woman who had mild COVID-19 (a few samples of this study predate the infection). Cell type and time point are not known. Material for sequencing was PBMCs or a T cell subset sorted from them (not recorded which). The rearrangement links TRBV9 to TRBJ2-3; 10 nucleotides match TRBD2. In DNA form, the CDR3 reads TGTGCCAGCAGCGTAGCTCCCGCTAGCGGGAGCTCAGATACGCAGTATTTT. Residues: CASSVAPASGSSDTQYF.